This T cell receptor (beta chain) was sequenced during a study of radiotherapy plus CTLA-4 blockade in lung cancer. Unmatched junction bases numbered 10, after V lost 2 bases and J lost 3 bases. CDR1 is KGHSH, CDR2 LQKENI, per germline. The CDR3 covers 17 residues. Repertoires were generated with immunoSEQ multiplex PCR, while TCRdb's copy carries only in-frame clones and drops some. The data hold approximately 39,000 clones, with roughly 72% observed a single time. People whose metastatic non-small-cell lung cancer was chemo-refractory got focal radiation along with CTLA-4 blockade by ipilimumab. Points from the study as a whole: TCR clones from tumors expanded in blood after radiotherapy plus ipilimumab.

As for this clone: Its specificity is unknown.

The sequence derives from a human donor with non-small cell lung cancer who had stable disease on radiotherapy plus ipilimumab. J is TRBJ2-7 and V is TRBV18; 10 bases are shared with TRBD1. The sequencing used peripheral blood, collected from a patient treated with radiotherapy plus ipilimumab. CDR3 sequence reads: CASSPARDRGWYYEQYF. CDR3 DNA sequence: TGTGCCAGCTCACCAGCCCGGGACAGGGGTTGGTACTACGAGCAGTACTTC.